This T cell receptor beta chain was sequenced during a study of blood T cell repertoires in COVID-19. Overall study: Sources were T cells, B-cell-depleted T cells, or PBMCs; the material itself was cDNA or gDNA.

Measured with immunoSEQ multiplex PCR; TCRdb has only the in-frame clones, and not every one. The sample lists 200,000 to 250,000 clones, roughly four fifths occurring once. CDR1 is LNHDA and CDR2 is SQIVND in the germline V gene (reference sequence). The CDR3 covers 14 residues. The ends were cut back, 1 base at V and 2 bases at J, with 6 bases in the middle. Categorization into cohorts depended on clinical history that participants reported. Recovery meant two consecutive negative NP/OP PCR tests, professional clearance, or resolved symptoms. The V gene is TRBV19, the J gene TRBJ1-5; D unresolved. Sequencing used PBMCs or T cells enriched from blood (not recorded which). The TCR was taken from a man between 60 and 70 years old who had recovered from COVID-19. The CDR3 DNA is TGTGCCAGTAGTATAGCGAGGGGCAATCAGCCCCAGCATTTT. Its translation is CASSIARGNQPQHF.